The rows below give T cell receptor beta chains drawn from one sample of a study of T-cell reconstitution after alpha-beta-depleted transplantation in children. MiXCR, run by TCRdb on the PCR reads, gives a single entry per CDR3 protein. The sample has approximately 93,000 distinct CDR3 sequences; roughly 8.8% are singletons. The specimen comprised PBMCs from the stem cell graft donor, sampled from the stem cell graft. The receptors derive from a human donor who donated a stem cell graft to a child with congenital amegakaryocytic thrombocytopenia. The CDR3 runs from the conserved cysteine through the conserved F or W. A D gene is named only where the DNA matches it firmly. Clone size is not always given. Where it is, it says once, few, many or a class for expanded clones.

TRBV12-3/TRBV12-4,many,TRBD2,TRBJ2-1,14,TGTGCCAGCAGTTTTCGACTAGCATACAATGAGCAGTTCTTC,CASSFRLAYNEQFF
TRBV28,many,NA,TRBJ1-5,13,TGTGCCAGCAGTCCGCAACTGGGTCAGCCCCAGCATTTT,CASSPQLGQPQHF
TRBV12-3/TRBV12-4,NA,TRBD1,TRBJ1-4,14,TGTGCCAGCAGTTGGGCAGGGGGCACTGAAAAACTGTTTTTT,CASSWAGGTEKLFF
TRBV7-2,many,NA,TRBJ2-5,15,TGTGCCAGCAGCTTAGTTCCAGGGACGGATGAGACCCAGTACTTC,CASSLVPGTDETQYF
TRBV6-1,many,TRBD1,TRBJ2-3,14,TGTGCCAGCTCCGACAGGGATGGTACAGATACGCAGTATTTT,CASSDRDGTDTQYF
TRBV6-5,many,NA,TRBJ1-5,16,TGTGCCAGCAGTTCTCGGTGGAGTGATAGCAATCAGCCCCAGCATTTT,CASSSRWSDSNQPQHF
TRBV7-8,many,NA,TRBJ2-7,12,TGTGCCAGCAGCTTCACTGCGCGCGAGCAGTACTTC,CASSFTAREQYF
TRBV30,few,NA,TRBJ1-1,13,TGTGCCTGGAGAAACCAATGGGACACTGAAGCTTTCTTT,CAWRNQWDTEAFF
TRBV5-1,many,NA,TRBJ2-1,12,TGCGCCAGCAGCCAGCCGGGGAATGAGCAGTTCTTC,CASSQPGNEQFF
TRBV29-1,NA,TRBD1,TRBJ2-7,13,TGCAGCGCCCTGGTGGGACAGGGCTACGAGCAGTACTTC,CSALVGQGYEQYF
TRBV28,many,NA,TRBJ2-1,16,TGTGCCAGCAGTTTACCAGGGCAGACGAGTCACGATGAGCAGTTCTTC,CASSLPGQTSHDEQFF
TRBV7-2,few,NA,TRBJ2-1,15,TGTGCCAGCAGCCTTGAGGACGGACCCTACAATGAGCAGTTCTTC,CASSLEDGPYNEQFF
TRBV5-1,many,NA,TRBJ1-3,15,TGCGCCAGCAGCTCCAGCACGAACTCTGGAAACACCATATATTTT,CASSSSTNSGNTIYF
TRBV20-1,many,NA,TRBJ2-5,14,TGCAGTGCTTTTCGACTGAGGGGGGAGGAGACCCAGTACTTC,CSAFRLRGEETQYF
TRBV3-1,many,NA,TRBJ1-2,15,TGTGCCAGCAGCCAACAAAGGGTTATTAACTATGGCTACACCTTC,CASSQQRVINYGYTF
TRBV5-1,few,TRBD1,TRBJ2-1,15,TGCGCCAGCAGCAACAAACAGGGGTCCTACAATGAGCAGTTCTTC,CASSNKQGSYNEQFF
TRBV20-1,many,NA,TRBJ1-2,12,TGCAGTGCTGAAGTCCGGGACTATGGCTACACCTTC,CSAEVRDYGYTF